This TCR beta chain was recovered during a study of cytomegalovirus exposure and HLA in healthy donors (TCRdb year 2017). Context from the whole study: According to an earlier analysis of several hundred of the donors, 150 million to 200 million T cells yielded roughly 110 million unique TCR beta sequences and approximately 300 Gb of sequence data. An early release covering roughly 580 HLA-typed donors comprised approximately 290 gigabases of sequencing data and roughly 85 million unique TCR sequences. Among the roughly 400 genotyped donors, approximately 77% belonged to the genetic ancestry cluster associated with self-reported Caucasian donors. The study aimed to test whether cataloging public T cell receptors could reveal signatures of past pathogen exposure. Using immunosequencing, the study profiled T cell repertoires from approximately 700 subjects and related those repertoires to cytomegalovirus serostatus. Along with the approximately 620-subject first cohort, a separate validation cohort of over a hundred different subjects was used. To predict cytomegalovirus infection status, the study brought together high-throughput TCR immunosequencing, statistical association of individual TCRs with disease status, and machine learning. A later analysis re-analyzed previously published TCR beta repertoires from 660 or so donors and added high-resolution HLA genotyping to study TCR occurrence patterns. Rather than drawing on any new phenotypic data, the later analysis identified candidate immune exposures from TCR beta sequences and the way those sequences occurred across donors. An earlier analysis of approximately 640 of the donors applied high-throughput TCR beta sequencing to assess whether each TCR beta V gene segment acted as functional or pseudogenic. Donor age, sex, ethnicity and CMV serostatus were compiled alongside the repertoire data. Genome-wide SNP genotypes for about 60% of the roughly 700 donors were used in a later genetic analysis, which treated that subset as a discovery cohort. All discovery cohort repertoires had been generated on a single sequencing platform. HLA typing included class I and class II loci at four-digit resolution. The number of donors typed differed by locus, with roughly 620-640 for A, B, C, DRB1 and DQB1, around 500 for DQA1, some 570 for DPA1, and 400 to 490 for DPB1. A handful of DR-DQ haplotypes were treated as single units for association and clustering because of strong linkage in the cohort. Among about 400 genotyped donors of the cohort, an average of approximately 220,000 unique TCR beta nucleotide sequences was sequenced per donor, of which approximately 19% were non-productive.

Libraries were constructed by the immunoSEQ multiplex PCR assay. The multiplex PCR relied on a mix of 60 forward primers for TCR Vbeta segments and 13 reverse primers for TCR Jbeta segments. Amplification of the CDR3 region of rearranged TCR beta genes was performed with a multiplex PCR assay on genomic DNA. The Illumina HiSeq System was used to sequence the amplified TCR beta libraries as 87-base-pair reads. Per the original workflow: A later analysis counted approximately 76 million unique TCR beta chains across the 550 to 750 repertoires, and 9.5 million to 11 million of these chains were shared by at least two donors. Raw reads were error-corrected and collapsed into unique sequences with a nearest-neighbor algorithm that merged closely related sequences to remove PCR and sequencing errors. CDR3 sequences were aligned to IMGT reference sequences to assign V, D and J gene segments. For a sequence to be retained, a match of at least six nucleotides was required to both a V gene segment and a J gene segment. Rearrangements were called productive when the CDR3 lacked stop codons and stayed in frame with V and J; all others were non-productive. CDR3 was defined by IMGT convention, running from the second conserved V-encoded cysteine to the conserved J-encoded phenylalanine. Sequences without an unambiguous match to a single V gene segment were excluded from the earlier analysis of over 500 of the donors. An earlier analysis of just under 600 of the donors called V segments functional above 56.7% productive rearrangements and segregating when the between-donor standard deviation exceeded 5%. A statistical classification framework was developed to diagnose cytomegalovirus status using the catalog of TCR beta chain sequences. In a later analysis, TCR nucleotide sequences were compared against IMGT/GENE-DB human TR gene sequences so that V and J genes could be assigned. Using the TCRdist pipeline, a later analysis assigned CDR3 sequences along with most-parsimonious VDJ recombination scenarios. In a later analysis, each TCR beta chain was defined by its CDR3 amino acid sequence together with its V-gene family, and reads without a unique V-gene family were excluded. In a later analysis, 500 to 650 highly shared, low-generation-probability nucleotide sequences were removed to address suspected cross-contamination and a sequencing artifact. A later analysis calculated a clonal expansion index for each public chain from normalized within-repertoire ranks of inferred template counts. A later analysis computed generation probabilities with a VDJ recombination model fitted to out-of-frame rearrangements, and checked the results against IGoR. In a later analysis, hypergeometric tests were used to score TCR-TCR, TCR-HLA and TCR-CMV co-occurrence, with a repertoire-size bias correction applied to TCR pairs. False discovery rates were estimated in a later analysis by permuting HLA or CMV assignments 20 times. In a later analysis, co-occurring TCRs were grouped using DBSCAN, and TCRdist sequence similarity was added for clustering within HLA-allele-positive subsets. For co-occurrence clustering, repertoires with fewer than 30,000 or more than 120,000 public chains were excluded, along with about five repertoires with anomalous nucleotide sharing. Sourced from immuneACCESS, this table was stored by TCRdb with only in-frame sequences that have V and J called. A share of the clones is absent; for the studies checked, an unresolved V gene accounts for under half, and the remainder has no known explanation. The V and J calls and the clone size are those of that table, but D and trimming were determined from the DNA. Counted in this sample were 100,000 or so clones; 69% of them appeared once. Roughly 3.2% of the sample belongs to the ten largest clones.

Concerning this clone itself: Its specific antigen is unknown. Base quality data are lacking; no much larger clone is found one base away.

On the study overall, not on this receptor specifically: Sequencing depth was assumed to be roughly uniform across donors in the presence/absence analyses, though that assumption may not hold. In the study, about 150 TCR beta chains were listed as associated with cytomegalovirus. For the cohort, immune exposure information was limited to CMV serostatus. Specific HLA alleles were associated with roughly 17,000 TCR beta sequences at a false discovery rate of 0.05 in a later analysis. In an earlier analysis of a few hundred of the donors, most TCR beta V segments were observed in productive rearrangements about 87% or about 30% of the time, broadly matching IMGT annotations. A later genetic analysis associated a missense DCLRE1C variant with V-gene and J-gene trimming of TCR beta chains, and an independent cohort replicated the association. The cohort was sequenced for TCR beta chains only, and without alpha or paired-chain data the features that could be detected were limited. In a later analysis, TCR association rates were found to vary across HLA loci, with the most associated TCRs seen for DRB1 alleles and the fewest for HLA-C alleles. In a later analysis, HLA-associated TCR beta chains showed more clonal expansion and lower generation probabilities than non-associated chains that were equally common. According to a later analysis, most CMV-associated TCR beta chains appeared to be HLA-restricted, and the HLA associations seemed to be driven largely by CMV exposure. It was suggested by the authors that the approach could potentially be generalized to other disease states and immunological phenotypes. Most TCR sequences were seen in very few donors, while some public TCRs were found in many individuals. When HLA alleles, especially DR and DQ, strongly co-occurred, attributing TCR associations to individual alleles was difficult. A later analysis reported that several top co-occurrence clusters appeared linked to parvovirus B19, influenza, CMV and Epstein-Barr virus. The classifier was reported to diagnose cytomegalovirus status with high specificity and sensitivity in both the original cohort and the validation cohort. Because counts were too low, some 17 rarely observed V segments, including chromosome 9 orphons, were left out of the earlier analysis of about 500 of the donors. In vitro tests confirmed that three of the cytomegalovirus-associated TCR beta chains recognize cytomegalovirus antigens. Compared with the roughly 700-donor mean, donors in an Asian-associated ancestry cluster had fewer N-insertions in productive TCRs, according to a later genetic analysis. A further reported finding was that TCR beta sequences accurately predicted the HLA-A and HLA-B alleles for most subjects in the first cohort. Correlated functional status among segregating V segments might be attributable to linkage disequilibrium, but an unknown experimental factor could not be ruled out. A cluster of highly shared sequence variants was judged likely to be a technical artifact of the sequencing pipeline. Because some donors lacked HLA typing at each locus, the association tests relied only on the typed subset.

The cohort comprised some 680 healthy bone marrow donors. Cohort members were all nominally healthy when sampled, although unrecorded immune exposures were likely present. The donor was CMV seronegative and belonged to the group of 352 seronegative cohort members. A peripheral blood sample was provided by each donor, and peripheral blood mononuclear cells were used for TCR beta sequencing. The Qiagen DNeasy Blood Extraction Kit was used to extract genomic DNA from the blood cell samples. The TCR comes from a young man in good health and CMV-seronegative. Specimen: PBMCs.

The CDR3 has the sequence CASSLGQGAGEQYF. The DNA sequence is TGTGCCAGCAGCTTAGGGCAGGGGGCGGGGGAGCAGTACTTC. The rearranged segments are TRBV11-3 and TRBJ2-7; 8 bases in between match TRBD1. The germline V gene yields SGHNT for CDR1 and YENEEA for CDR2. CDR3 length: 14 amino acids, cysteine to phenylalanine. Only the CDR3 DNA stays, 42 bases, in frame from base 1. V trim: 1 base; J trim: 7 bases; unmatched bases: 6.